The 32 T cell receptor beta chains given below trace back to one sample, sequenced in a study of blood T cell repertoires in COVID-19. Produced via immunoSEQ multiplex PCR; TCRdb's table is partial and in-frame only. The profile shows roughly 250,000 clones, around 89% of them singletons. Sequenced sample: PBMCs or T cells enriched from blood (not recorded which). Source of these receptors: a woman in her 40s with acute COVID-19.

As DNA, the CDR3 is TGTGCCAGTAGGACCGACAGGGGAGGAAACACCATATATTTT. It is translated as CASRTDRGGNTIYF. The chain carries TRBV19 and TRBJ1-3; TRBD1 matches 8 bases. The CDR3 has 14 amino acids. Losses at the gene ends were 6 bases for V and 4 bases for J; bases not matched to a gene: 5. The germline gives CDR1 LNHDA, CDR2 SQIVND (reference sequence).

A single count supports this clone. The rearrangement links TRBV24-1 to TRBJ2-7, with TRBD1 matching over 7 bases. CDR1 and CDR2 from the germline V gene are KGHDR and SFDVKD. Trimming cost V 0 bases and J 5 bases; bases outside gene matches: 3. The CDR3 is 14 amino acids. CDR3 amino acids: CATSDLTGVDEQYV. Here the CDR3 DNA reads TGTGCCACCAGTGATTTGACAGGGGTGGACGAGCAGTACGTC.

The chain carries TRBV29-1 and TRBJ2-1; weak D call: TRBD2 (5 bases). CDR1 is SQVTM and CDR2 is ANQGSEA in the germline V gene. The CDR3 is 11 amino acids. CDR3 sequence: CLGRVYNEQFF. The CDR3 coding sequence is TGCCTAGGGCGGGTGTACAATGAGCAGTTCTTC.

This clone appeared a single time. This chain joins TRBV9 and TRBJ2-3, with 13 positions matching TRBD2. This CDR3 comprises 16 residues. CDR1 and CDR2 (germline): SGDLS, YYNGEE. J gave up 6 bases and V 4 bases, and 8 bases lay outside the gene matches. The CDR3: CASSRELAGGLDTQYF. CDR3 nucleotides: TGTGCCAGCAGCCGAGAACTAGCGGGAGGGCTGGATACGCAGTATTTT.

This clone was recorded once. This chain joins TRBV27 and TRBJ1-5; unclear D gene. The germline V gene encodes CDR1 MNHEY and CDR2 SMNVEV (reference sequence). V dropped 3 bases and J dropped 10 bases, with 13 bases sitting between them. CDR3 size: 13 residues. The CDR3 DNA reads TGTGCCAGCAGTTTCAACACCGCCCGACCCCAGCATTTT. Amino acid sequence: CASSFNTARPQHF.

The gene calls are TRBV24-1 and TRBJ1-2; possible D gene TRBD1, 6 bases. V gave up 10 bases and J gave up 4 bases, with 15 bases separating them. The germline V gene encodes CDR1 KGHDR and CDR2 SFDVKD. The CDR3 totals 13 residues. The chain's CDR3 is CATADRGSYGYTF. The CDR3 region has the DNA TGTGCCACGGCGGACAGAGGGTCCTATGGCTACACCTTC.

The rearrangement uses TRBV3-1 (or the pseudogene TRBV3-2) and TRBJ1-6; no clear D gene. Germline V gives CDR1 LGHDT, CDR2 YNNKEL (reference sequence). The CDR3 has 12 residues. Deletions cut 4 bases from V and 4 bases from J, with 2 bases between. The CDR3 loop is CASSPYNSPLHF. The CDR3 bases are TGTGCCAGCAGCCCATATAATTCACCCCTCCACTTT.

The chain employs TRBV7-9 and TRBJ2-1; possibly TRBD1 for D (5 bases). This CDR3 is 13 amino acids long. Trimming cost V 6 bases and J 4 bases, with 10 bases left between them. Germline V gene lookup returns CDR1 SEHNR and CDR2 FQNEAQ (reference sequence). CDR3 sequence reads: CASRPTGYNEQFF. The CDR3 coding sequence is TGTGCCAGCAGACCAACAGGTTACAATGAGCAGTTCTTC.

This clone was picked up one time. This chain connects TRBV5-1 to TRBJ2-5; 8 bases are a match to TRBD2. CDR3 size: 15 residues. V lost 5 bases and J lost 3; bases outside the gene matches: 9. Germline V CDR1 and CDR2: SGHRS, YFSETQ. CDR3 residues: CASSRTGTREETQYF. The CDR3 DNA sequence: TGCGCCAGCAGTCGCACCGGGACTAGGGAAGAGACCCAGTACTTC.

Turning to this clone: The sample has other DNA sequences that encode this CDR3 too. The genes are TRBV7-8 and TRBJ1-5; D remains unclear. The germline CDR1 and CDR2 sequences are SGHVS and FQNEAQ. The CDR3 loop spans 12 amino acids. V lost 1 base and J 9 bases, leaving 7 bases between the germline ends. The CDR3: CASSLDRGPQHF. DNA of the CDR3: TGTGCCAGCAGCTTAGATCGGGGGCCCCAGCATTTT.

The chain uses TRBV4-3 and TRBJ2-4, with TRBD2 matching over 8 bases. With 0 bases clipped from V and 15 bases from J, the junction kept 13 bases outside the gene matches. The CDR3 length is 15 residues. Germline V gives CDR1 LGHNA, CDR2 YSLEER. In nucleotides, the CDR3 is TGCGCCAGCAGCCAAGATCTCACTAGCGGAGGGGTGCGGTACTTC. Its protein is CASSQDLTSGGVRYF.

The chain couples TRBV29-1 to TRBJ2-2, with TRBD2 matching 8 bases. The trim removed 4 bases at V and 7 bases at J, leaving 17 bases unmatched. This CDR3 region has 17 residues. From germline, CDR1 is SQVTM and CDR2 ANQGSEA. DNA of the CDR3: TGCAGCGTTGTACTGTTTGGAAAACTAGCGGACGGCGGGGAGCTGTTTTTT. Amino acids: CSVVLFGKLADGGELFF.

This clone has just one count. This rearrangement joins TRBV4-3 to TRBJ2-2, with D maybe TRBD2 (5 bases). Trimming cost V 0 bases and J 3 bases, with 8 bases left between them. CDR3 size: 15 residues. CDR1 and CDR2 from the germline V gene are LGHNA and YSLEER. CDR3 sequence (DNA): TGCGCCAGCAGCCAAGAGGGAGCGGACACCGGGGAGCTGTTTTTT. Its protein product is CASSQEGADTGELFF.

This chain connects TRBV13 to TRBJ1-4; D is possibly TRBD1 (5 bases). Trimming cost V 3 bases and J 0 bases, with 11 bases left between them. The V gene's germline CDR1 is PRHDT and CDR2 FYEKMQ (reference sequence). The CDR3 spans 16 residues. The CDR3: CASSFGGDSTNEKLFF. The CDR3 DNA reads TGTGCCAGCAGCTTTGGGGGGGACTCAACTAATGAAAAACTGTTTTTT.

V usage is TRBV4-1 and J usage is TRBJ1-4; the D is unclear. CDR3 length equals 15 residues. The germline V gene has CDR1 MGHRA and CDR2 YSYEKL. V gave up 1 base and J gave up 3 bases, with 9 bases separating them. Written as DNA, the CDR3 is TGCGCCAGCAGCCAAGTTTGGGGAGCTAATGAAAAACTGTTTTTT. Amino acids: CASSQVWGANEKLFF.

This rearrangement joins TRBV7-8 to TRBJ1-4, with 7 nucleotides matching TRBD1. The CDR3 is made up of 17 amino acids. The V and J ends lost 3 bases and 5 bases, in that order; junction bases with no gene match: 12. Germline assignment: CDR1 SGHVS and CDR2 FQNEAQ. The CDR3 region is CASSFNPGTEKNEKLFF. The CDR3 nucleotides are TGTGCCAGCAGCTTTAACCCCGGGACAGAAAAAAATGAAAAACTGTTTTTT.

V gene TRBV3-1 (or the pseudogene TRBV3-2) combines with J gene TRBJ2-2, with 15 nucleotides matching TRBD2. After removal of 5 bases from V and 0 bases from J, the junction contained 13 bases not matched to a gene. The CDR3 totals 21 residues. Per germline, CDR1 LGHDT and CDR2 YNNKEL (reference sequence). The CDR3 nucleotides read TGTGCCAGCAGCTTTAGAAGAGGACTAGCGGGAGGGCCCTCGAACACCGGGGAGCTGTTTTTT. It translates to CASSFRRGLAGGPSNTGELFF.

This chain uses TRBV25-1 with TRBJ2-7, with 9 bases lining up with TRBD2. The V segment lost 4 bases and the J segment 7 bases; nucleotides outside the gene matches: 5. The CDR3 is 13 residues long. The germline CDR1 and CDR2 sequences are MGHDK and SYGVNS. The CDR3 loop is CASSVAGVEEQYF. CDR3 nucleotides: TGTGCCAGCAGTGTAGCGGGAGTCGAAGAGCAGTACTTC.

The chain links TRBV28 to TRBJ1-6; 8 nucleotides align to TRBD1. Germline CDR1 reads MDHEN; CDR2 reads SYDVKM. V shed 2 bases and J 7 bases; nucleotides not matched to a gene: 7. The CDR3 contains 16 residues. CDR3 protein: CASSLRQGAGNSPLHF. CDR3 DNA sequence: TGTGCCAGCAGTTTACGCCAGGGGGCCGGGAATTCACCCCTCCACTTT.

The chain joins TRBV28 to TRBJ1-1; tentative D call: TRBD1 (6 bases). Germline CDR1 MDHEN, CDR2 SYDVKM. This CDR3 has 12 residues. V was cut by 5 bases and J by 11 bases, with 15 bases left in between. DNA for the CDR3: TGTGCCAGCAGTACGGACAGCTGGTTGGCTTTCTTT. Protein sequence: CASSTDSWLAFF.

The chain couples TRBV27 to TRBJ2-1, with TRBD2 matching over 7 bases. CDR1 and CDR2 from the germline V gene are MNHEY and SMNVEV (reference sequence). The CDR3 is 16 amino acids. With 2 bases clipped from V and 6 bases from J, the junction kept 10 bases outside the gene matches. The CDR3 region is CASSLDGGSLGNEQFF. The CDR3 coding sequence is TGTGCCAGCAGTTTAGACGGCGGGAGTCTGGGCAATGAGCAGTTCTTC.

This chain uses TRBV7-6 with TRBJ1-1, with D hard to call. This CDR3 is 13 amino acids long. Germline V gene sequence: CDR1 SGHVS, CDR2 FNYEAQ. Trimming removed 1 base from V and 7 bases from J, with 10 bases in between. The CDR3: CASSLDPGFEAFF. CDR3 nucleotide sequence: TGTGCCAGCAGCTTAGACCCAGGCTTTGAAGCTTTCTTT.

A few counts support this clone. V gene TRBV6-6 combines with J gene TRBJ2-7, with a weak D call TRBD2 (6 bases). V was clipped by 0 bases and J by 4 bases, with 7 bases between them. The germline CDR1 and CDR2 sequences are MNHNY and SVGAGI (reference sequence). The length of the CDR3 is 13 residues. CDR3 DNA sequence: TGTGCCAGCAGTTACTCGCTAGCGTACGAGCAGTACTTC. It specifies CASSYSLAYEQYF.

The chain has TRBV7-2 and TRBJ2-5, with a possible D match to TRBD1 (6 bases). The CDR3 loop spans 16 amino acids. CDR1 SGHTA and CDR2 FQGNSA come from the germline V gene. V was cut by 5 bases and J by 1 base, with 17 bases left in between. The CDR3 bases are TGTGCCAGCAGCCCTAGGGGGTCGGGAAGCCAAGAGACCCAGTACTTC. It translates to CASSPRGSGSQETQYF. Using reference TRBV7-2 and TRBJ2-5 for the parts outside the CDR3, the full variable domain is GAGVSQSPSNKVTEKGKDVELRCDPISGHTALYWYRQSLGQGLEFLIYFQGNSAPDKSGLPSDRFSAERTGGSVSTLTIQRTQQEDSAVYLCASSPRGSGSQETQYFGPGTRLLVL.

V usage is TRBV19 and J usage is TRBJ1-3; D may be TRBD1 (6 bases). CDR1 is LNHDA, CDR2 SQIVND, per germline (reference sequence). There are 15 residues in the CDR3. Trimming left V 7 bases short and J 4 bases short, with 17 bases between. CDR3 sequence reads: CASTYSWGLGNTIYF. The CDR3 region has the DNA TGTGCCAGTACCTATAGCTGGGGGCTCGGAAACACCATATATTTT.

This clone was seen just once. V and J are TRBV5-6 and TRBJ2-3; D is unresolved. This CDR3 region has 15 residues. V was cut by 1 base and J by 2 bases, with 11 bases left in between. The germline V gene has CDR1 SGHDT and CDR2 YYEEEE. CDR3 sequence (DNA): TGTGCCAGCAGCTTGACTTATAAGTTCACAGATACGCAGTATTTT. It translates to CASSLTYKFTDTQYF. Using reference TRBV5-6 and TRBJ2-3 for the parts outside the CDR3, the full variable domain is DAGVTQSPTHLIKTRGQQVTLRCSPKSGHDTVSWYQQALGQGPQFIFQYYEEEERQRGNFPDRFSGHQFPNYSSELNVNALLLGDSALYLCASSLTYKFTDTQYFGPGTRLTVL.

This clone appeared a few times. V and J are TRBV11-1 and TRBJ2-5; TRBD2 matches 8 bases. CDR3 length: 15 residues. Germline V CDR1 and CDR2: SGHAT, FQDESV (reference sequence). With 3 bases clipped from V and 4 bases from J, the junction kept 7 bases outside the gene matches. The CDR3 DNA follows: TGTGCCAGCAGCTTCCGGGGGGGGAGGCGAGAGACCCAGTACTTC. This codes for CASSFRGGRRETQYF. Combining the CDR3 with reference TRBV11-1 and TRBJ2-5 gives the whole variable domain EAEVAQSPRYKITEKSQAVAFWCDPISGHATLYWYRQILGQGPELLVQFQDESVVDDSQLPKDRFSAERLKGVDSTLKIQPAELGDSAMYLCASSFRGGRRETQYFGPGTRLLVL.

The chain combines TRBV25-1 with TRBJ1-2, with D maybe TRBD1 (5 bases). V was cut by 7 bases and J by 4 bases, with 10 bases left in between. The germline V gene has CDR1 MGHDK and CDR2 SYGVNS. The CDR3 extends over 12 amino acids. Here the CDR3 DNA reads TGTGCCAGCAACCGGGACTCCTATGGCTACACCTTC. Translation gives CASNRDSYGYTF.

The V call is TRBV5-8, the J call TRBJ2-1; weak D call: TRBD2 (6 bases). V was trimmed by 2 bases and J by 5 bases, leaving 17 bases between them. The CDR3 consists of 16 residues. Germline V gene data show CDR1 as SGHTS and CDR2 as YDEGEE. This CDR3 is CASSFPAGSFDNEQFF. In DNA form, the CDR3 reads TGTGCCAGCAGCTTTCCGGCCGGGAGTTTTGACAATGAGCAGTTCTTC.

This chain joins TRBV15 and TRBJ2-7; TRBD1 might be the D (6 bases). CDR3 length equals 15 residues. The germline V gene encodes CDR1 LNHNV and CDR2 YYDKDF (reference sequence). V lost 4 bases and J 2 bases, leaving 15 bases between the germline ends. This chain's CDR3 is CATSNQDRFPYEQYV. The CDR3 region has the DNA TGTGCCACCAGCAACCAAGACAGGTTCCCCTACGAGCAGTACGTC.

V and J are TRBV4-3 and TRBJ1-3; D is unclear. V lost 1 base and J lost 1, with 8 bases in between. The CDR3 is 15 amino acids. Germline CDR1 reads LGHNA; CDR2 reads YSLEER. The chain's CDR3 is CASSQAAGSGNTIYF. Here the CDR3 DNA reads TGCGCCAGCAGCCAAGCGGCAGGTTCTGGAAACACCATATATTTT.

V and J are TRBV6-5 and TRBJ2-1, with TRBD2 as a possible D gene (6 bases). This CDR3 spans 13 amino acids. Germline V gene lookup returns CDR1 MNHEY and CDR2 SVGAGI. Between the trimmed V and J ends, which lost 10 bases and 2 bases, there was a span of 12 bases. Written as DNA, the CDR3 is TGTGCCACCCTAGCGCCAACCTACAATGAGCAGTTCTTC. This gives the protein CATLAPTYNEQFF.